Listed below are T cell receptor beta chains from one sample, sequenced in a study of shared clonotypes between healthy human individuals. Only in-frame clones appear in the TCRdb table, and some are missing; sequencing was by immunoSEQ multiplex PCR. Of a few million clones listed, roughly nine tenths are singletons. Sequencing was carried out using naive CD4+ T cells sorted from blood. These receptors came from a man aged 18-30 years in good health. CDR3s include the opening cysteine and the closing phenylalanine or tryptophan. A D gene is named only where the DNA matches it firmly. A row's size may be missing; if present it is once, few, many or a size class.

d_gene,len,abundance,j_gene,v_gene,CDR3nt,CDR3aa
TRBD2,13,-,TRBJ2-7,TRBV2,TGTGCCAGCAGCGGACTAGCGGGAGGCGGGCAGTACTTC,CASSGLAGGGQYF
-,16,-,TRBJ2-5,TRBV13,TGTGCCAGCAGCTTAGGGGATTGGGGGACCCAAGAGACCCAGTACTTC,CASSLGDWGTQETQYF
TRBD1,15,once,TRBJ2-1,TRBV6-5,TGTGCCAGCAGTCCCGGACAGGGATCGTACAATGAGCAGTTCTTC,CASSPGQGSYNEQFF
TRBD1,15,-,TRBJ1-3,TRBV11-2,TGTGCCAGCAGCTCTAACAGGGGGTCGGGAAACACCATATATTTT,CASSSNRGSGNTIYF
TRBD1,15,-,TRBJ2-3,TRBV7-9,TGTGCCAGCAGCTCACGGACAGGGGGTACAGATACGCAGTATTTT,CASSSRTGGTDTQYF
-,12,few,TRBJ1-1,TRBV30,TGTGCCTGGAGAGACAGGAACACTGAAGCTTTCTTT,CAWRDRNTEAFF
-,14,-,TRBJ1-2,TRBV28,TGTGCCAGCAGAATCCCTACAGGGAACTATGGCTACACCTTC,CASRIPTGNYGYTF
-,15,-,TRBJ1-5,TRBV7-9,TGTGCCAGCAGCTTAGGGTCGGGGAGGATCGGGCCCCAGCATTTT,CASSLGSGRIGPQHF
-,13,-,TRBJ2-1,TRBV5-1,TGCGCCAGCAGCTCCCTTAACTACAATGAGCAGTTCTTC,CASSSLNYNEQFF
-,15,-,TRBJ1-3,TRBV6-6,TGTGCCAGCAGTTACGGGCAGGGCTCTGGAAACACCATATATTTT,CASSYGQGSGNTIYF
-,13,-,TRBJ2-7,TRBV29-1,TGCAGCGTGGGAGGAAACGTCGTCTACGAGCAGTACTTC,CSVGGNVVYEQYF
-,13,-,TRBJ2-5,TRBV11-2,TGTGCCAGCAGCTTGGGGGCTCGGGAGACCCAGTACTTC,CASSLGARETQYF
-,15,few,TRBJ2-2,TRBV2,TGTGCCAGCAGGCCCACGCCCTCGAAGACCGGGGAGCTGTTTTTT,CASRPTPSKTGELFF
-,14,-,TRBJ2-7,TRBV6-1,TGTGCCAGCAGTGTGGCAGGGGGGTCCTACGAGCAGTACTTC,CASSVAGGSYEQYF
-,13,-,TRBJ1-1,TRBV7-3,TGTGCCAGCAGCTTAAACCGAAACACTGAAGCTTTCTTT,CASSLNRNTEAFF
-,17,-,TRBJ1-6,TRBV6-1,TGTGCCAGCAGTGAACCGTGGTCGAAGGGACATAATTCACCCCTCCACTTT,CASSEPWSKGHNSPLHF
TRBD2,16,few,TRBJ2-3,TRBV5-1,TGCGCCAGCAGCGCCCGCCCTAGCGGTGGGACAGATACGCAGTATTTT,CASSARPSGGTDTQYF
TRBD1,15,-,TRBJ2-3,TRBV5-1,TGCGCCAGCAGCGCCGACAGGGGGCGAACAGATACGCAGTATTTT,CASSADRGRTDTQYF
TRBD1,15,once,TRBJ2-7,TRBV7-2,TGTGCCAGCTGCCCTGATTTAGGGGGCGTATACGAGCAGTACTTC,CASCPDLGGVYEQYF
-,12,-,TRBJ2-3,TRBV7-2,TGTGCCAGCAGCCCTAGGACAGATACGCAGTATTTT,CASSPRTDTQYF
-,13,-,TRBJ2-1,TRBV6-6,TGTGCCAGCAGCTTTACCCTATACAATGAGCAGTTCTTC,CASSFTLYNEQFF
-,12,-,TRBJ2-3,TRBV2,TGTGCCAGCAGTGGTAGTGGAGATACGCAGTATTTT,CASSGSGDTQYF
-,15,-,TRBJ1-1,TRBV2,TGTGCCAGCCCTTCCGGGACGGATATTGTGGGTGAAGCTTTCTTT,CASPSGTDIVGEAFF
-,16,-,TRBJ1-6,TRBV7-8,TGTGCCGTAGTAACCGGGGGGCGAATGGGCAATTCACCCCTCCACTTT,CAVVTGGRMGNSPLHF
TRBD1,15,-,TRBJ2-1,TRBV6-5,TGTGCCAGCAGTCCATCAGGGGGCCTATACAATGAGCAGTTCTTC,CASSPSGGLYNEQFF
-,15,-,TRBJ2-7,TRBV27,TGTGCCAGCAGCCAATCCGGGACACGGGCCTACGAGCAGTACTTC,CASSQSGTRAYEQYF
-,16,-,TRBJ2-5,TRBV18,TGTGCCAGCTCACCACCGAACCGGGGGCCTAGAGAGACCCAGTACTTC,CASSPPNRGPRETQYF
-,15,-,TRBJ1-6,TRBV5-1,TGCGCCAGCAGCTTAGGGAGCGCCTATAATTCACCCCTCCACTTT,CASSLGSAYNSPLHF
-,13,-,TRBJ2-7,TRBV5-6,TGTGCCAGCAGCTTCTCACCGGGCCACGAGCAGTACTTC,CASSFSPGHEQYF
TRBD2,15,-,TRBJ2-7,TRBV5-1,TGCGCCAGCAGCTCCGGACTAGCGCTTCCCTACGAGCAGTACTTC,CASSSGLALPYEQYF
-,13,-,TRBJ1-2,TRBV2,TGTGCCAGCAGTGGAGGGCGGAACTATGGCTACACCTTC,CASSGGRNYGYTF
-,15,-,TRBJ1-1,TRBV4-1,TGCGCCAGCAGCCTCTCGGTGGGGGGCGTCACTGAAGCTTTCTTT,CASSLSVGGVTEAFF
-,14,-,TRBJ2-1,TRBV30,TGTGCGTGGACTCGGGGCCAGGCCTACAATGAGCAGTTCTTC,CAWTRGQAYNEQFF
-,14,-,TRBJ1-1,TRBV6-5,TGTGCCAGCAGGCTCTCAGACAGATTTTCTGAAGCTTTCTTT,CASRLSDRFSEAFF
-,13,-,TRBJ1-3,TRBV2,TGTGCCAGCAACCAGGGGTTAGGAAACACCATATATTTT,CASNQGLGNTIYF
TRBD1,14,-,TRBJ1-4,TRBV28,TGTGCCAGCAGCCCCGGGACAGGGTATGAAAAACTGTTTTTT,CASSPGTGYEKLFF
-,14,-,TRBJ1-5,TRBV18,TGTGCCAGCTCACCCCCTAGGGCCGATCAGCCCCAGCATTTT,CASSPPRADQPQHF
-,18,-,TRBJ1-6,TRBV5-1,TGCGCCAGCAGCTTAAACCTGGTTAAAGGCAACTATAATTCACCCCTCCACTTT,CASSLNLVKGNYNSPLHF
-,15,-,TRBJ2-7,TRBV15,TGTGCCACCAGCAGAGATACGCAGGGAAGCTACGAGCAGTACTTC,CATSRDTQGSYEQYF
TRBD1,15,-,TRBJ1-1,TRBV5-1,TGCGCCAGCAGCCTTGGACAGGGACCCCACACTGAAGCTTTCTTT,CASSLGQGPHTEAFF
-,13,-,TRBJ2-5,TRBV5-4,TGTGCCAGCAGCGCGGCCGGCCAAGAGACCCAGTACTTC,CASSAAGQETQYF
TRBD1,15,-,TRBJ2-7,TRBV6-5,TGTGCCAGCAGACCGTTCGGGACAGGGGTATACGAGCAGTACTTC,CASRPFGTGVYEQYF
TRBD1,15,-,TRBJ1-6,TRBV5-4,TGTGCCAGCCAGGGGACAGGGGATCGCGGTTCACCCCTCCACTTT,CASQGTGDRGSPLHF
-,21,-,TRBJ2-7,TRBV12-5,TGTGCTAGTGGACATGTCCCGAGTGTTGGCCAGGACAGCTTCCTTACCTACGAGCAGTACTTC,CASGHVPSVGQDSFLTYEQYF
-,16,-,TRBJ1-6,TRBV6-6,TGTGCCAGCAGTTACAAGGGGGGCGGGTATAATTCACCCCTCCACTTT,CASSYKGGGYNSPLHF
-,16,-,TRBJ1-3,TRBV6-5,TGTGCCAGCAGTTACTCGAGGGGGTTCTCTGGAAACACCATATATTTT,CASSYSRGFSGNTIYF
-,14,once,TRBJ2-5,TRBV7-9,TGTGCCAGCAATCCGGTCCCTCTGCAAGAGACCCAGTACTTC,CASNPVPLQETQYF
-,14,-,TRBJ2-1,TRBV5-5,TGTGCCAGCAGCCCGTTCGGGGGGCCCGATGAGCAGTTCTTC,CASSPFGGPDEQFF
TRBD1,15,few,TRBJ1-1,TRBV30,TGTGCCTGGACGGACAGGGGGCGAGGTGGGCCTGAAGCTTTCTTT,CAWTDRGRGGPEAFF
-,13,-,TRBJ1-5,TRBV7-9,TGTGCCAGCAGCTCGGTTAGCAATCAGCCCCAGCATTTT,CASSSVSNQPQHF
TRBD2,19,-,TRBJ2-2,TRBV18,TGTGCCAGCTCGCAAGTTATTCGGACTAGCGGGTCGAACACCGGGGAGCTGTTTTTT,CASSQVIRTSGSNTGELFF
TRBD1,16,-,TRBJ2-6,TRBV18,TGTGCCAGCTCGAGGGACAGGGGCTCTGGGGCCAACGTCCTGACTTTC,CASSRDRGSGANVLTF
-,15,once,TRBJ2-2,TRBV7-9,TGTGCCAGCAGCTTAGGTCTTATAGGGGCCGGGGAGCTGTTTTTT,CASSLGLIGAGELFF